These 21 T cell receptor beta chains came from one sample sequenced in a study of brain T cells in children with intractable seizures. Time point in this sample: blood from clinic visit 5 months post-surgery; TSC patient then seizure free. Measured with immunoSEQ multiplex PCR; TCRdb has only the in-frame clones, and not every one. The data hold about 350,000 clones, with nearly 95% observed a single time. Sequencing used peripheral blood, obtained more than 4 months after surgery. Receptors originate from a boy under two years old with tuberous sclerosis and intractable seizures.

This sequence joins TRBV25-1 and TRBJ1-2; 7 bases align to TRBD1. The CDR3 is made up of 15 amino acids. Losses at the gene ends were 3 bases for V and 3 bases for J; bases not matched to a gene: 7. Germline V lookup: CDR1 MGHDK, CDR2 SYGVNS. The chain's CDR3 is CASSDHETGHYGYTF. DNA of the CDR3: TGTGCCAGCAGTGATCATGAGACAGGGCACTATGGCTACACCTTC.

This sequence joins TRBV18 and TRBJ1-2; D not certain. The CDR3 length is 13 residues. The V end lost 1 base, the J end lost 6 bases, and 9 bases lay between the germline ends. Germline CDR1 KGHSH, CDR2 LQKENI. CDR3 DNA sequence: TGTGCCAGCTCACCACAGGGTCGGGATGGCTACACCTTC. Encoded protein: CASSPQGRDGYTF.

This clone was counted a single time. CDR3 nucleotide sequence: TGTGCCACCAGTGATCTGAGTCGTCACAGGGGGCCGGGGGAGACCCAGTACTTC. Translation: CATSDLSRHRGPGETQYF. The chain couples TRBV24-1 to TRBJ2-5; TRBD1 matches 9 bases. J was trimmed by 5 bases and V by 3 bases; bases with no gene match: 15. Germline CDR1 KGHDR, CDR2 SFDVKD. The CDR3 has 18 residues.

The sample holds one count of this clone. This chain uses TRBV30 with TRBJ2-2; D ambiguous. This CDR3 spans 12 amino acids. Germline lookup yields CDR1 GTSNPN and CDR2 SVGIG (reference sequence). Trimming left V 2 bases short and J 3 bases short, with 4 bases between. Here the CDR3 DNA reads TGTGCCTGGAGTAAAGACACCGGGGAGCTGTTTTTT. It codes for CAWSKDTGELFF.

The rearrangement joins TRBV29-1 to TRBJ2-1; D is possibly TRBD1 (6 bases). V was cut by 0 bases and J by 1 base, with 16 bases left in between. The CDR3 runs 17 residues. Germline V gene sequence: CDR1 SQVTM, CDR2 ANQGSEA. The CDR3: CSVEDGGGHLSYNEQFF. The CDR3 bases are TGCAGCGTTGAAGATGGTGGGGGACACTTGTCCTACAATGAGCAGTTCTTC.

The J gene is TRBJ2-5, the V gene TRBV3-1 (or the pseudogene TRBV3-2); 8 bases match TRBD1. The V gene's germline CDR1 is LGHDT and CDR2 YNNKEL (reference sequence). The trim removed 1 base at V and 2 bases at J, leaving 3 bases unmatched. The CDR3 is 15 residues long. DNA of the CDR3: TGTGCCAGCAGCCAAGTCCAGGGGGCACAAGAGACCCAGTACTTC. Translated, it gives CASSQVQGAQETQYF.

This chain uses TRBV15 with TRBJ1-1; D gene ambiguous. Trimming took 4 bases from V and 7 from J, leaving 13 bases between them. The CDR3 loop spans 13 amino acids. CDR1 and CDR2 (germline): LNHNV, YYDKDF (reference sequence). The CDR3, as DNA: TGTGCCACCAGCACCGAAGTGGGGAGTGAAGCTTTCTTT. This gives the protein CATSTEVGSEAFF.

This clone was seen a few times. This chain links TRBV6-1 with TRBJ1-1; D is possibly TRBD1 (5 bases). V shed 5 bases and J shed 0 bases, with 10 bases lying between them. CDR1 and CDR2 from the germline V gene are MNHNS and SASEGT. The CDR3 length is 14 residues. In DNA form, the CDR3 reads TGTGCCAGCAGTTTAGCAGGGTTGAACACTGAAGCTTTCTTT. Translated, it gives CASSLAGLNTEAFF.

This sequence joins TRBV7-8 and TRBJ2-1, with 9 bases lining up with TRBD2. Germline trimming cut 1 base from V and 3 bases from J; bases unmatched to any gene: 4. The length of the CDR3 is 16 residues. Germline lookup yields CDR1 SGHVS and CDR2 FQNEAQ. The CDR3 spells CASSLVRLAVYNEQFF. CDR3 DNA sequence: TGTGCCAGCAGCTTAGTCCGACTAGCGGTCTACAATGAGCAGTTCTTC.

The chain combines TRBV27 with TRBJ2-1; 8 bases agree with TRBD2. The junction had 10 bases not matched to a gene; V was cut back by 3 bases and J by 9 bases. CDR3 length: 15 residues. CDR1 and CDR2 from the germline V gene are MNHEY and SMNVEV (reference sequence). This chain's CDR3 is CASSFGSGRVVEQFF. CDR3 in DNA: TGTGCCAGCAGTTTCGGCAGCGGGAGAGTGGTTGAGCAGTTCTTC.

J is TRBJ1-2 and V is TRBV5-7; D remains ambiguous. TRBV5-7 is an ORF; its function is uncertain. The CDR3 loop spans 13 amino acids. Between the trimmed V and J ends, which lost 0 bases and 3 bases, there was a span of 6 bases. The CDR3 protein is CASSLGRDYGYTF. DNA for the CDR3: TGTGCCAGCAGCTTGGGACGGGACTATGGCTACACCTTC.

A remark on this clone: The sample holds other DNA sequences that translate to the same CDR3. The chain couples TRBV27 to TRBJ2-1; D uncertain. In germline, CDR1 is MNHEY, CDR2 SMNVEV (reference sequence). Trimming stripped 2 bases from V and 0 bases from J, with 2 bases between. The CDR3 contains 13 residues. The CDR3 coding sequence is TGTGCCAGCAGTTTAGACTCCTACAATGAGCAGTTCTTC. Protein sequence: CASSLDSYNEQFF.

The V gene is TRBV9, the J gene TRBJ1-1; 9 bases match TRBD1. The V segment lost 0 bases and the J segment 3 bases; nucleotides outside the gene matches: 12. The germline gives CDR1 SGDLS, CDR2 YYNGEE. This CDR3 region has 18 residues. CDR3 DNA sequence: TGTGCCAGCAGCGTAGCTCACAGGGGGCACAAGGAAGACACTGAAGCTTTCTTT. The encoded protein is CASSVAHRGHKEDTEAFF.

This clone was found a few times. The chain carries TRBV15 and TRBJ2-7; either TRBD1 or TRBD2 may supply D (7 bases each). This CDR3 region has 18 residues. Trimming took 1 base from V and 1 from J, leaving 20 bases between them. Germline V lookup: CDR1 LNHNV, CDR2 YYDKDF (reference sequence). The CDR3: CATSRGNYRGGVSYEQYF. CDR3 in DNA: TGTGCCACCAGCAGAGGAAACTACAGGGGAGGGGTTTCCTACGAGCAGTACTTC.

The count of this clone is one. The chain has TRBV6-1 and TRBJ1-2; D remains ambiguous. CDR1 MNHNS and CDR2 SASEGT come from the germline V gene. The CDR3 runs to 13 residues. The V gene lost 2 bases and the J gene lost 5 bases, with 9 bases spanning the gap. The CDR3 here is CASSESAVYGYTF. The CDR3 DNA reads as TGTGCCAGCAGTGAAAGTGCAGTTTATGGCTACACCTTC.

The chain recombines TRBV7-6 with TRBJ2-7; D is ambiguous. The CDR3 runs 13 residues. V shed 5 bases and J shed 2 bases, with 10 bases lying between them. Germline V CDR1 and CDR2: SGHVS, FNYEAQ. CDR3 bases: TGTGCCAGCAGCCCGCGCCCCGCCTACGAGCAGTACTTC. Protein: CASSPRPAYEQYF.

The chain has TRBV5-1 and TRBJ2-1; 7 nucleotides match TRBD2. In germline, CDR1 is SGHRS, CDR2 YFSETQ. The CDR3 has 16 residues. With V trimmed by 1 base and J by 3 bases, 7 bases remained unmatched. CDR3 bases: TGCGCCAGCAGCTTGAGTTTGGGGGGGATCTACAATGAGCAGTTCTTC. This sequence encodes CASSLSLGGIYNEQFF.

This chain connects TRBV30 to TRBJ2-1; no clear D gene. There are 15 residues in the CDR3. CDR1 and CDR2 (germline): GTSNPN, SVGIG (reference sequence). V was pared by 2 bases and J by 6 bases, with 17 bases between. The CDR3 DNA follows: TGTGCCTGGAGTAGATCGGCGCATCCCCTCAATGAGCAGTTCTTC. It encodes CAWSRSAHPLNEQFF. Supplemented by reference TRBV30 and TRBJ2-1, the full variable domain reads SQTIHQWPATLVQPVGSPLSLECTVEGTSNPNLYWYRQAAGRGLQLLFYSVGIGQISSEVPQNLSASRPQDRQFILSSKKLLLSDSGFYLCAWSRSAHPLNEQFFGPGTRLTVL.

The V call is TRBV2, the J call TRBJ2-1; tentative D call: TRBD2 (6 bases). Germline V gene data show CDR1 as SNHLY and CDR2 as FYNNEI. This CDR3 is built from 16 residues. Trimming stripped 6 bases from V and 4 bases from J, with 19 bases between. The chain's CDR3 is CASSPSVASEYNEQFF. The CDR3 DNA is TGTGCCAGCAGCCCCTCCGTAGCTAGCGAGTACAATGAGCAGTTCTTC. The full variable domain, rest sourced from reference TRBV2 and TRBJ2-1, is EPEVTQTPSHQVTQMGQEVILRCVPISNHLYFYWYRQILGQKVEFLVSFYNNEISEKSEIFDDQFSVERPDGSNFTLKIRSTKLEDSAMYFCASSPSVASEYNEQFFGPGTRLTVL.

Relative to its sample, this clone is medium-sized. V is TRBV19 and J is TRBJ1-6; D not certain. The ends were cut back, 7 bases at V and 14 bases at J, with 18 bases in the middle. Germline V gene sequence: CDR1 LNHDA, CDR2 SQIVND (reference sequence). The CDR3 has 13 residues. The CDR3 sequence is CASNDPRDRTLHF. CDR3 sequence (DNA): TGTGCCAGTAATGACCCCCGTGATAGGACCCTCCACTTT.

The V call is TRBV2, the J call TRBJ2-7; 8 bases align to TRBD1. Germline V gives CDR1 SNHLY, CDR2 FYNNEI. This CDR3 has 13 amino acids. V dropped 6 bases and J dropped 2; count of bases not matched to a gene: 3. The CDR3 nucleotides are TGTGCCAGCAGCCTACAGGGGGCCTACGAGCAGTACTTC. Encoded protein: CASSLQGAYEQYF.